Following are 5 T cell receptor beta chains from one sample sequenced in a study of spatial heterogeneity in lung cancer. MiXCR, applied by TCRdb to the 5' RACE reads, yields one record per CDR3 protein. Of around 4,400 distinct CDR3 sequences listed, roughly 35% were seen once; the top ten hold about 34%. Time point noted: sample taken at primary tumor resection. The authors sequenced whole RNA from tumor, nontumor lung or frozen PBMC without sorting. This specimen was PBMCs, taken at surgery. These receptors came from a male donor with early-stage non-small cell lung cancer.

Points on this clonotype: The library was built for alpha chains, so this beta chain is an off-target read and its size means little. J is TRBJ2-7 and V is TRBV6-5; D is undetermined. V was pared by 5 bases and J by 2 bases, with 10 bases between. This CDR3 comprises 13 residues. The germline gives CDR1 MNHEY, CDR2 SVGAGI. CDR3 sequence (DNA): TGTGCCAGCAGTCGGGCCCTAACCTACGAGCAGTACTTC. This codes for CASSRALTYEQYF.

A few counts support this clonotype. For a library built for alpha chains, this beta chain is a stray read; little rests on its size. The V call is TRBV28, the J call TRBJ2-1; TRBD2 aligns across 9 bases. Losses at the gene ends were 3 bases for V and 3 bases for J; bases not matched to a gene: 3. Germline CDR1 and CDR2: MDHEN and SYDVKM. The CDR3 length is 15 residues. The DNA of the CDR3 is TGTGCCAGCAGTTTTTTAGCGGGGGTCTACAATGAGCAGTTCTTC. This translates into CASSFLAGVYNEQFF.

With respect to this clonotype: The library was designed around alpha chains, so this beta chain is a stray read whose abundance carries little weight. This chain connects TRBV9 to TRBJ2-5; D uncertain. The CDR3 consists of 14 residues. The V and J ends lost 3 bases and 0 bases respectively, with 9 bases between them. From germline, CDR1 is SGDLS and CDR2 YYNGEE. This CDR3 reads CASSEGLHQETQYF. CDR3 nucleotides: TGTGCCAGCAGCGAGGGCCTACACCAAGAGACCCAGTACTTC. Together with reference TRBV9 and TRBJ2-5, the CDR3 gives the full variable domain: DSGVTQTPKHLITATGQRVTLRCSPRSGDLSVYWYQQSLDQGLQFLIQYYNGEERAKGNILERFSAQQFPDLHSELNLSSLELGDSALYFCASSEGLHQETQYFGPGTRLLVL.

Points on this clonotype: Since it is a stray read in a library aimed at alpha chains, this beta chain has a size that is not meaningful. The J gene is TRBJ2-3, the V gene TRBV28; D not resolved. V lost 4 bases and J 0 bases, leaving 14 bases between the germline ends. The germline CDR1 and CDR2 sequences are MDHEN and SYDVKM. The CDR3 consists of 16 residues. CDR3 protein: CASSSGRSASTDTQYF. CDR3 in DNA: TGTGCCAGCAGTTCCGGAAGAAGTGCTAGCACAGATACGCAGTATTTT.

On this clonotype itself: This beta chain turned up in a library designed for alpha chains; as an off-target read, its abundance says little. The V gene is TRBV20-1, the J gene TRBJ2-1; the match to TRBD2 covers 9 bases. The J segment lost 6 bases and the V segment lost 6 bases, leaving 15 bases of the junction unmatched. This CDR3 region has 16 residues. The germline gives CDR1 DFQATT, CDR2 SNEGSKA (reference sequence). The CDR3 here is CSAEPHPSGIFNEQFF. The DNA of the CDR3 is TGCAGTGCAGAACCCCACCCTAGCGGGATATTCAATGAGCAGTTCTTC.